Presented here are 19 T cell receptor beta chains from one specimen sequenced in a study of blood T cell repertoires in COVID-19. Sequenced by immunoSEQ multiplex PCR; TCRdb stores in-frame clones only, minus some. This table has approximately 150,000 clones, approximately 87% appearing once. Sequenced sample: peripheral blood. The receptors were gathered from a woman aged 50 to 60 with active or convalescent COVID-19.

This chain uses TRBV18 with TRBJ2-2, with TRBD1 matching 9 bases. Germline-derived CDR1 and CDR2 are KGHSH and LQKENI. CDR3 length: 17 residues. V was clipped by 4 bases and J by 2 bases; unmatched bases: 8. In DNA form, the CDR3 reads TGTGCCAGCTCACTAACGCGGGGACAGGGAAACACCGGGGAGCTGTTTTTT. It translates to CASSLTRGQGNTGELFF.

This chain links TRBV25-1 with TRBJ2-3; 11 bases agree with TRBD1. Germline loops: CDR1 MGHDK, CDR2 SYGVNS. The length of the CDR3 is 14 residues. The junction had 4 bases not matched to a gene; V was cut back by 7 bases and J by 4 bases. This CDR3 is CASTPGQGADTQYF. The CDR3 nucleotides are TGTGCCAGCACACCGGGACAGGGGGCAGATACGCAGTATTTT.

V is TRBV7-3 and J is TRBJ2-7; possibly TRBD2 for D (5 bases). Germline assignment: CDR1 SGHTA and CDR2 FQGTGA. Trimming left V 0 bases short and J 3 bases short, with 9 bases between. This CDR3 is built from 14 residues. The CDR3 sequence is CASSLTLAGYEQYF. The CDR3 nucleotides are TGTGCCAGCAGCTTAACCCTAGCCGGCTACGAGCAGTACTTC.

The V gene is TRBV5-4, the J gene TRBJ1-1, with a weak D call TRBD1 (6 bases). Germline V CDR1 and CDR2: SGHNT, YYREEE (reference sequence). The CDR3 has 13 residues. The V and J ends lost 9 bases and 3 bases respectively, with 15 bases between them. In DNA form, the CDR3 reads TGTGCCATTCAGGGGACGGTCCACACTGAAGCTTTCTTT. Translation gives CAIQGTVHTEAFF.

This rearrangement joins TRBV7-2 to TRBJ1-5; weak D call: TRBD1 (5 bases). This CDR3 is built from 14 residues. V was clipped by 4 bases and J by 6 bases, with 13 bases between them. Germline CDR1 is SGHTA and CDR2 is FQGNSA. This chain's CDR3 is CASSSAWGGQPQHF. The CDR3 nucleotides are TGTGCCAGCAGCTCCGCCTGGGGGGGTCAGCCCCAGCATTTT.

The chain is built from TRBV27 and TRBJ2-7, with 11 bases fitting TRBD2. The CDR3 extends over 16 amino acids. The germline gives CDR1 MNHEY, CDR2 SMNVEV (reference sequence). The V segment lost 8 bases and the J segment 2 bases; nucleotides outside the gene matches: 11. CDR3 residues: CASQRTGTSGTYEQYF. The CDR3 DNA sequence: TGTGCCAGCCAGAGGACCGGGACTAGCGGTACCTACGAGCAGTACTTC.

The chain has TRBV6-5 and TRBJ1-2; 10 positions agree with TRBD1. The CDR3 contains 13 residues. V shed 8 bases and J 4 bases; nucleotides not matched to a gene: 4. The V gene's germline CDR1 is MNHEY and CDR2 SVGAGI. The CDR3 nucleotides are TGTGCCAGCGGGACAGGGGTTTCCTATGGCTACACCTTC. Amino acid sequence: CASGTGVSYGYTF.

As for this clone: The junction and the germline gene differ at one end; a read error may be behind it. This chain joins TRBV7-7 and TRBJ2-5; D might be TRBD2 (6 bases). CDR3 length equals 14 residues. CDR1 is SSHAT, CDR2 FNYEAQ, per germline (reference sequence). Here the CDR3 DNA reads TGTGCTAGCAGCTCTATCGGAGGGAGAGAGACCCAGTACTTC. It encodes CASSSIGGRETQYF.

The chain joins TRBV4-3 to TRBJ1-2, with 8 bases identical to TRBD1. Trimming removed 4 bases from V and 1 base from J; junction bases left unmatched: 14. CDR1 LGHNA and CDR2 YSLEER come from the germline V gene. This CDR3 region has 18 residues. The CDR3 nucleotides are TGCGCCAGCAGCCTTAAGTTGCCGGGACAGGAGCTTAACTATGGCTACACCTTC. It is translated as CASSLKLPGQELNYGYTF.

The V and J genes are TRBV6-6 and TRBJ1-1, with a weak D call TRBD1 (6 bases). Trimming removed 2 bases at V and 9 bases at J, with 22 bases between. CDR1 is MNHNY and CDR2 is SVGAGI in the germline V gene (reference sequence). The CDR3 is 16 residues long. CDR3 region: CASSYPGEGRSAKAFF. CDR3 coding DNA: TGTGCCAGCAGTTACCCAGGGGAGGGGAGGTCGGCGAAAGCTTTCTTT.

The genes are TRBV20-1 and TRBJ1-2; D uncertain. This CDR3 has 11 amino acids. Per the germline V gene, CDR1 is DFQATT and CDR2 is SNEGSKA (reference sequence). V lost 1 base, J lost 5 bases, and 5 bases lay in between. CDR3 loop: CSARAGYGYTF. In DNA, the CDR3 is TGCAGTGCTAGAGCGGGTTATGGCTACACCTTC.

The chain uses TRBV5-1 and TRBJ1-4, with D unresolved. V lost 3 bases, J lost 1 base, and 13 bases lay in between. Germline CDR1 reads SGHRS; CDR2 reads YFSETQ. The CDR3 spans 16 residues. The CDR3 sequence is CASSSQEGGTNEKLFF. The CDR3 DNA reads as TGCGCCAGCAGCTCGCAGGAGGGCGGAACTAATGAAAAACTGTTTTTT.

The chain employs TRBV4-1 and TRBJ1-1; unclear D gene. Looked up from germline, CDR1 is MGHRA and CDR2 is YSYEKL. V shed 1 base and J shed 10 bases, with 13 bases lying between them. This CDR3 comprises 13 residues. CDR3 residues: CASSQVNGERAFF. The CDR3 DNA reads TGCGCCAGCAGCCAAGTAAATGGGGAGAGAGCTTTCTTT.

The chain joins TRBV30 to TRBJ2-1; maybe TRBD2 (6 bases). Deletions cut 5 bases from V and 10 bases from J, with 18 bases between. Looked up from germline, CDR1 is GTSNPN and CDR2 is SVGIG (reference sequence). This CDR3 has 13 amino acids. The CDR3, as DNA: TGTGCCTGGGCCAATGGAGGGCTGGGGGAGCAGTTCTTC. Residues: CAWANGGLGEQFF.

V and J are TRBV19 and TRBJ1-2, with TRBD1 matching over 7 bases. V was clipped by 6 bases and J by 8 bases; unmatched bases: 6. CDR1 is LNHDA and CDR2 is SQIVND in the germline V gene (reference sequence). The CDR3 spans 12 residues. The CDR3 region is CASSVQGKGYTF. The CDR3 DNA reads TGTGCCAGTAGCGTACAGGGGAAGGGCTACACCTTC.

The chain uses TRBV7-9 and TRBJ1-6; 7 bases are a match to TRBD1. V shed 6 bases, J shed 8 bases, and the junction held 13 bases outside the gene matches. The CDR3 consists of 16 residues. Germline lookup yields CDR1 SEHNR and CDR2 FQNEAQ (reference sequence). CDR3 amino acids: CASRFSGQDRHSPLHF. Here the CDR3 DNA reads TGTGCCAGCAGATTTTCTGGACAGGATCGTCATTCACCCCTCCACTTT.

This clone has just one count. This chain connects TRBV18 to TRBJ2-7, with 8 bases identical to TRBD1. Trimming at V came to 3 bases and at J to 7 bases, leaving 2 bases not matched to a gene. The CDR3 covers 12 residues. Germline V lookup: CDR1 KGHSH, CDR2 LQKENI. The CDR3 coding sequence is TGTGCCAGCTCACCTGGGGACAGGGAGCAGTACTTC. It encodes CASSPGDREQYF. The full variable domain, with the rest looked up from reference TRBV18 and TRBJ2-7, is NAGVMQNPRHLVRRRGQEARLRCSPMKGHSHVYWYRQLPEEGLKFMVYLQKENIIDESGMPKERFSAEFPKEGPSILRIQQVVRGDSAAYFCASSPGDREQYFGPGTRLTVT.

The V and J genes are TRBV5-6 and TRBJ2-1; D might be TRBD1 (6 bases). V lost 4 bases and J lost 4, with 12 bases in between. Germline V gene data show CDR1 as SGHDT and CDR2 as YYEEEE. The CDR3 runs to 14 residues. CDR3 sequence reads: CASSMDSPYNEQFF. The CDR3, as DNA: TGTGCCAGCAGCATGGACAGCCCTTACAATGAGCAGTTCTTC.

The gene calls are TRBV27 and TRBJ2-2, with 9 positions matching TRBD1. The CDR3 has 18 residues. Trimming took 1 base from V and 4 from J; bases not matched to a gene: 10. Germline-derived CDR1 and CDR2 are MNHEY and SMNVEV (reference sequence). CDR3 amino acids: CASSLWGPGQGATGELFF. The CDR3 nucleotides are TGTGCCAGCAGTTTATGGGGGCCGGGACAGGGAGCCACCGGGGAGCTGTTTTTT.